These 26 T cell receptor beta chains came from one sample sequenced in a study of identical twins. TCRdb called the 5' RACE reads again in MiXCR, with one record for every CDR3 protein. The sample has fewer than 550,000 distinct CDR3 sequences, nearly 15% seen once. In addition, the sample was reused for a study of yellow fever vaccine responses in identical twins.

The sequenced sample was CD4+ T cells sorted from blood. The receptors stem from a woman younger than 30 in good health.

This chain joins TRBV12-3 or TRBV12-4 and TRBJ2-2, with TRBD2 identical over 8 bases. The CDR3 spans 14 residues. V lost 2 bases and J lost 6; bases outside the gene matches: 2. The CDR3 region is CASSLTGGAGELFF. The DNA of the CDR3 is TGTGCCAGCAGTTTAACGGGAGGGGCCGGGGAGCTGTTTTTT.

The V call is TRBV6-1, the J call TRBJ1-5; TRBD1 matches 8 bases. Losses at the gene ends were 7 bases for V and 6 bases for J; bases not matched to a gene: 8. CDR3 size: 14 residues. Germline-derived CDR1 and CDR2 are MNHNS and SASEGT. CDR3 DNA: TGTGCCAGCACTCGCCGGACAGGGCTTCAGCCCCAGCATTTT. It codes for CASTRRTGLQPQHF.

The chain is built from TRBV5-1 and TRBJ2-7, with D uncertain. The CDR3 contains 13 residues. Trimming took off 1 base at V and 2 bases at J, with 7 bases between the two ends. Germline loops: CDR1 SGHRS, CDR2 YFSETQ. DNA of the CDR3: TGCGCCAGCAGCTTGTCCTTAGCCTACGAGCAGTACGTC. It is translated as CASSLSLAYEQYV.

In nucleotides, the CDR3 is TGTGCCAGCAGGGGTCCGGGACAGGGACCTTACGAGCAGTACTTC. Translating it yields CASRGPGQGPYEQYF. The chain couples TRBV28 to TRBJ2-7; 9 bases fit TRBD1. This CDR3 is built from 15 residues. After removal of 6 bases from V and 4 bases from J, the junction contained 10 bases not matched to a gene. CDR1 and CDR2 from the germline V gene are MDHEN and SYDVKM.

This clonotype has only a few counts. This rearrangement joins TRBV10-3 to TRBJ1-4; D possibly corresponds to TRBD1 (6 bases). The germline gives CDR1 ENHRY, CDR2 SYGVKD. The germline V and J ends were trimmed by 4 bases and 8 bases, with 14 bases remaining between them. The CDR3 length is 14 residues. This CDR3 reads CAISVADSREKLFF. Written as DNA, the CDR3 is TGTGCCATCAGTGTGGCGGACAGCCGGGAAAAACTGTTTTTT.

This clonotype was observed a handful of times. The J gene is TRBJ2-5, the V gene TRBV14; D assignment may be TRBD1 or TRBD2 (7 bases each). There are 15 residues in the CDR3. Germline V CDR1 and CDR2: SGHDN, FVKESK. Trimming took off 3 bases at V and 3 bases at J, with 14 bases between the two ends. DNA of the CDR3: TGTGCCAGCAGCCAGGGGGGGACAGTCAAAGAGACCCAGTACTTC. It codes for CASSQGGTVKETQYF.

The chain combines TRBV29-1 with TRBJ2-1; 9 bases fit TRBD2. This CDR3 is built from 14 residues. After removal of 4 bases from V and 7 bases from J, the junction contained 8 bases not matched to a gene. In germline, CDR1 is SQVTM, CDR2 ANQGSEA. CDR3 residues: CSVVRREGGNEQFF. The CDR3 DNA is TGCAGCGTTGTTAGGCGGGAGGGCGGGAATGAGCAGTTCTTC.

This clonotype was counted a single time. The J gene is TRBJ2-3, the V gene TRBV12-3 or TRBV12-4; 7 nucleotides align to TRBD2. This CDR3 contains 18 residues. Trimming cost V 5 bases and J 4 bases; bases outside gene matches: 18. CDR3 residues: CASSVLATSNSGADTQYF. The CDR3 DNA reads as TGTGCCAGCAGTGTTCTCGCGACTAGCAATTCCGGAGCAGATACGCAGTATTTT.

This clonotype was observed a few times. CDR3 amino acids: CASSLGTLGSTDTQYF. CDR3 bases: TGCGCCAGCAGCTTGGGGACACTGGGTAGCACAGATACGCAGTATTTT. The rearrangement joins TRBV5-1 to TRBJ2-3; D may be TRBD1 (5 bases). There are 16 residues in the CDR3. Trimming cost V 0 bases and J 0 bases, with 11 bases left between them. The germline CDR1 and CDR2 sequences are SGHRS and YFSETQ.

The chain recombines TRBV6-5 with TRBJ1-3, with D unresolved. This CDR3 region has 14 residues. V gave up 0 bases and J gave up 2 bases, with 5 bases separating them. Germline loops: CDR1 MNHEY, CDR2 SVGAGI. CDR3: CASSYSTAGNTIYF. CDR3 sequence (DNA): TGTGCCAGCAGTTACTCGACCGCTGGAAACACCATATATTTT.

The chain links TRBV2 to TRBJ2-3, with D unresolved. Looked up from germline, CDR1 is SNHLY and CDR2 is FYNNEI. The length of the CDR3 is 15 residues. The germline V and J ends were trimmed by 8 bases and 0 bases, with 15 bases remaining between them. The CDR3 coding sequence is TGTGCCAGCTGGGCAGTCCAGTCTAGCACAGATACGCAGTATTTT. Translated: CASWAVQSSTDTQYF.

The chain combines TRBV20-1 with TRBJ2-7; 7 bases align to TRBD1. Trimming cost V 0 bases and J 9 bases; bases outside gene matches: 2. Germline lookup yields CDR1 DFQATT and CDR2 SNEGSKA (reference sequence). The CDR3 length is 11 residues. In nucleotides, the CDR3 is TGCAGTGCTAGAGATAACAGGGGGCAGTACGTC. Protein product: CSARDNRGQYV.

The rearrangement joins TRBV5-5 to TRBJ1-2; a possible D gene is TRBD1 (5 bases). The CDR3 loop spans 13 amino acids. With 2 bases removed from V and 6 bases from J, the gap between germline ends came to 11 bases. Germline V gene data show CDR1 as SGHKS and CDR2 as YYEKEE (reference sequence). CDR3 coding DNA: TGTGCCAGCAGCTTTCAGGGAGTGCATGGCTACACCTTC. Translated, it gives CASSFQGVHGYTF.

V gene TRBV19 combines with J gene TRBJ2-4; D remains ambiguous. Germline lookup yields CDR1 LNHDA and CDR2 SQIVND (reference sequence). V dropped 3 bases and J dropped 7 bases, with 4 bases sitting between them. The CDR3 sequence is 11 residues long. Here the CDR3 reads CASSISNIQYF. The CDR3 region has the DNA TGTGCCAGTAGTATCTCGAACATTCAGTACTTC.

V is TRBV28 and J is TRBJ2-3; 7 nucleotides agree with TRBD2. V shed 6 bases, J shed 2 bases, and the junction held 11 bases outside the gene matches. Germline CDR1 reads MDHEN; CDR2 reads SYDVKM. The CDR3 totals 16 residues. CDR3 DNA sequence: TGTGCCAGCAGGAGAGCTAGCGGATTACCCACAGATACGCAGTATTTT. This encodes CASRRASGLPTDTQYF.

The chain has TRBV5-1 and TRBJ2-3; D is undetermined. Looked up from germline, CDR1 is SGHRS and CDR2 is YFSETQ. Trimming removed 0 bases at V and 2 bases at J, with 7 bases between. This CDR3 is built from 14 residues. CDR3 coding DNA: TGCGCCAGCAGCTTGGCGTCTCTCACAGATACGCAGTATTTT. This codes for CASSLASLTDTQYF. Full variable domain (outside the CDR3, taken from reference TRBV5-1 and TRBJ2-3): KAGVTQTPRYLIKTRGQQVTLSCSPISGHRSVSWYQQTPGQGLQFLFEYFSETQRNKGNFPGRFSGRQFSNSRSEMNVSTLELGDSALYLCASSLASLTDTQYFGPGTRLTVL.

The chain recombines TRBV4-2 with TRBJ2-2; 9 nucleotides match TRBD1. V shed 4 bases and J 3 bases; nucleotides not matched to a gene: 12. Germline CDR1 LGHNA, CDR2 YNFKEQ. CDR3 size: 18 residues. The CDR3 DNA reads TGTGCCAGCAGCCGGGGGACAGGGAGTAATGAGGACACCGGGGAGCTGTTTTTT. Translation: CASSRGTGSNEDTGELFF.

This clonotype was detected only a few times. The chain couples TRBV12-3 or TRBV12-4 to TRBJ1-2; 10 bases match TRBD1. Germline trimming cut 2 bases from V and 4 bases from J; bases unmatched to any gene: 7. This CDR3 region has 16 residues. CDR3 in amino acids: CASSLFYRTGGYGYTF. The CDR3 DNA sequence: TGTGCCAGCAGTTTATTTTACCGGACAGGGGGCTATGGCTACACCTTC.

The gene calls are TRBV24-1 and TRBJ2-7; 11 bases are a match to TRBD2. With 2 bases clipped from V and 1 base from J, the junction kept 3 bases outside the gene matches. CDR1 is KGHDR, CDR2 SFDVKD, per germline. This CDR3 is built from 16 residues. Here the CDR3 reads CATSDSGTSGSYEQYF. The CDR3 nucleotides are TGTGCCACCAGTGATTCCGGGACTAGCGGTTCCTACGAGCAGTACTTC.

There are many counts of this clonotype. This chain connects TRBV4-1 to TRBJ1-5, with 7 bases lining up with TRBD1. CDR1 MGHRA and CDR2 YSYEKL come from the germline V gene. V was pared by 0 bases and J by 0 bases, with 5 bases of the junction left unmatched. The CDR3 sequence is 17 residues long. The CDR3 nucleotides are TGCGCCAGCAGCCAAGAGACAGGGCGGTATAGCAATCAGCCCCAGCATTTT. Translation gives CASSQETGRYSNQPQHF.

The chain couples TRBV20-1 to TRBJ1-1, with D maybe TRBD1 (5 bases). The V end was cut by 0 bases, the J end by 1 base, with 12 bases between. Germline V lookup: CDR1 DFQATT, CDR2 SNEGSKA (reference sequence). The CDR3 sequence is 15 residues long. CDR3 sequence reads: CSARDRRGENTEAFF. CDR3 nucleotides: TGCAGTGCTAGAGACCGACGAGGGGAGAACACTGAAGCTTTCTTT.

Only a few counts were recorded for this clonotype. This CDR3 reads CASSPGIRGTEAFF. CDR3 sequence (DNA): TGTGCCAGCTCACCCGGGATAAGGGGCACTGAAGCTTTCTTT. The rearrangement joins TRBV18 to TRBJ1-1; a possible D gene is TRBD1 (5 bases). Germline lookup yields CDR1 KGHSH and CDR2 LQKENI. The ends were cut back, 3 bases at V and 4 bases at J, with 12 bases in the middle. The CDR3 has 14 residues. The whole variable domain, filled in from reference TRBV18 and TRBJ1-1, reads NAGVMQNPRHLVRRRGQEARLRCSPMKGHSHVYWYRQLPEEGLKFMVYLQKENIIDESGMPKERFSAEFPKEGPSILRIQQVVRGDSAAYFCASSPGIRGTEAFFGQGTRLTVV.

CDR3 DNA: TGTGCCAGCAGTGAGTCGAGAGGCCTCAGCCCCAACATTCAGTACTTC. This sequence encodes CASSESRGLSPNIQYF. V and J are TRBV2 and TRBJ2-4, with D unresolved. V lost 3 bases and J 7 bases, leaving 19 bases between the germline ends. CDR3 size: 16 residues. CDR1 and CDR2 from the germline V gene are SNHLY and FYNNEI.

This chain links TRBV20-1 with TRBJ2-3; 14 bases align to TRBD2. Germline V gene lookup returns CDR1 DFQATT and CDR2 SNEGSKA (reference sequence). The CDR3 length is 16 residues. Trimming cost V 0 bases and J 1 base; bases outside gene matches: 0. The CDR3 region is CSAREGLAGGTDTQYF. In DNA form, the CDR3 reads TGCAGTGCTAGAGAGGGACTAGCGGGAGGCACAGATACGCAGTATTTT.

The V call is TRBV24-1, the J call TRBJ2-3; D gene ambiguous. The V gene lost 4 bases and the J gene lost 2 bases, with 18 bases spanning the gap. The CDR3 length is 17 residues. Germline V gene sequence: CDR1 KGHDR, CDR2 SFDVKD. CDR3: CATSDWRQGPNTDTQYF. As DNA, the CDR3 is TGTGCCACCAGTGACTGGCGACAAGGCCCAAACACAGATACGCAGTATTTT.

Ten or more counts support this clonotype. The V gene is TRBV20-1, the J gene TRBJ1-1; a possible D gene is TRBD1 (6 bases). From germline, CDR1 is DFQATT and CDR2 SNEGSKA (reference sequence). Between the trimmed V and J ends, which lost 3 bases and 6 bases, there was a span of 14 bases. The CDR3 contains 13 residues. CDR3 protein: CSASGRGRAEAFF. CDR3 coding DNA: TGCAGTGCTAGTGGCAGGGGTCGGGCTGAAGCTTTCTTT.